This TCR beta chain was identified during a study of cytomegalovirus exposure and HLA in healthy donors. The CDR3 totals 13 residues. Per germline, CDR1 WNHNN and CDR2 SYGVQD (reference sequence). Trimming removed 2 bases from V and 3 bases from J, with 5 bases in between. It was with 60 Vbeta and 13 Jbeta primers that the PCR ran. TCRdb's copy holds only in-frame clones and misses some; the assay was immunoSEQ multiplex PCR. This table has under 110,000 clones, 75% to 85% appearing once. V usage is TRBV10-1 and J usage is TRBJ2-1; TRBD2 is a possible D gene (5 bases). The receptor comes from a man in his forties or fifties in good health and CMV-seronegative. What was sequenced was PBMCs. CDR3: CASSEGLYNEQFF. Written as DNA, the CDR3 is TGCGCCAGCAGTGAGGGACTCTACAATGAGCAGTTCTTC.